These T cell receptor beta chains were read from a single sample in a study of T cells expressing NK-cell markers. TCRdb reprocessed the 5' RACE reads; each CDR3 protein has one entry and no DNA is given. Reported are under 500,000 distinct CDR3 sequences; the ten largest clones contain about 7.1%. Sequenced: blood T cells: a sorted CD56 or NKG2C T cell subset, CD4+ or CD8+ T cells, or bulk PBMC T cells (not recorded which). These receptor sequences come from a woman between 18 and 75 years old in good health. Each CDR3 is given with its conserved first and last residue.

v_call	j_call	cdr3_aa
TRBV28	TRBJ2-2	CASSYTGHPTGELFF
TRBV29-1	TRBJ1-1	CSVEFGGMNTEAFF
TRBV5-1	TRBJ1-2	CASSLGDRDSHGYTF
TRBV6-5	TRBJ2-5	CASSYSLGGETQYF
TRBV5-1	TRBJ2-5	CASKTSGGIQETQYF
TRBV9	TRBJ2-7	CASSVETSNEQYF
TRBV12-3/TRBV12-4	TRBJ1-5	CASSLGGQPQHF
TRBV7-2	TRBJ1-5	CASSLGQVNNQPQHF
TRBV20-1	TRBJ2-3	CSARGGGTDTQYF
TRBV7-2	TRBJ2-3	CASRFSRADTQYF
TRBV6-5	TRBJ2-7	CASSYTTGSEQYF
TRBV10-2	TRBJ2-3	CASRPGHAVDTQYF
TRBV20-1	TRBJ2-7	CSARDWSYYEQYF
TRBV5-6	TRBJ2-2	CASSQKGHPTGELFF
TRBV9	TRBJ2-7	CASSHSGSNEQYF
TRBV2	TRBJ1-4	CASRPIVVNEKLFF
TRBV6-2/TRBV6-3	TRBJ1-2	CASSEQGEFGYTF
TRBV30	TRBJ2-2	CAWDRKTNTGELFF